The next 22 T cell receptor beta chains were all read from a single sample in a study of regulatory T cells. Amplification used 52 TRBV primers and 13 TRBJ primers. TCRdb's table, derived via immunoSEQ multiplex PCR, lists solely in-frame clones and lacks some. The profile covers 15,000 to 20,000 clones, with 92% appearing a single time and 32% taken by the ten largest. Sequenced sample: CD8+ T cells sorted from blood. The source of these receptors is a person aged 18 to 35 with CD3G deficiency.

The gene calls are TRBV7-8 and TRBJ2-7; 8 bases line up with TRBD2. The germline V gene encodes CDR1 SGHVS and CDR2 FQNEAQ. The J segment lost 3 bases and the V segment lost 1 base, leaving 2 bases of the junction unmatched. The CDR3 is 14 amino acids. The CDR3 loop reads CASSLGLANYEQYF. The CDR3 nucleotides are TGTGCCAGCAGCTTAGGACTAGCGAACTACGAGCAGTACTTC.

The chain combines TRBV7-8 with TRBJ2-1; 16 bases are shared with TRBD2. CDR3 length equals 20 residues. V lost 5 bases and J lost 4; bases outside the gene matches: 14. Germline V gene sequence: CDR1 SGHVS, CDR2 FQNEAQ. The CDR3 loop reads CASSKGLAGGSGFSYNEQFF. CDR3 bases: TGTGCCAGCAGCAAGGGACTAGCGGGAGGGTCGGGGTTTTCTTACAATGAGCAGTTCTTC.

The rearrangement joins TRBV2 to TRBJ1-1, with a possible D match to TRBD1 (6 bases). Germline CDR1 reads SNHLY; CDR2 reads FYNNEI. The CDR3 runs to 17 residues. Trimming pared 0 bases from V and 2 bases from J, leaving 16 bases between. CDR3 sequence reads: CASSEAVWTAHNTEAFF. The DNA for the CDR3 is TGTGCCAGCAGTGAAGCAGTCTGGACAGCCCATAACACTGAAGCTTTCTTT.

V and J are TRBV7-9 and TRBJ2-3; 10 nucleotides match TRBD1. The germline CDR1 and CDR2 sequences are SEHNR and FQNEAQ (reference sequence). V lost 4 bases to trimming and J lost 4 bases; unmatched junction nucleotides: 11. The CDR3 is 17 residues long. The CDR3 sequence: CASSSVYDRGRPDTQYF. CDR3 DNA: TGTGCCAGCAGCTCCGTATACGACAGGGGGCGGCCAGATACGCAGTATTTT.

CDR3 sequence: CASSELRYSGNEQFF. The DNA for the CDR3 is TGTGCCAGCAGTGAACTACGATATAGCGGTAATGAGCAGTTCTTC. The chain is built from TRBV6-1 and TRBJ2-1, with D possibly being TRBD2 (6 bases). Germline-derived CDR1 and CDR2 are MNHNS and SASEGT. The ends were cut back, 2 bases at V and 7 bases at J, with 15 bases in the middle. There are 15 residues in the CDR3.

The genes are TRBV7-3 and TRBJ2-5; D not resolved. The germline gives CDR1 SGHTA, CDR2 FQGTGA. The CDR3 is made up of 13 amino acids. The V end lost 5 bases, the J end lost 4 bases, and 11 bases lay between the germline ends. This chain's CDR3 is CASSPSVGETQYF. The CDR3 DNA follows: TGTGCCAGCAGCCCCTCCGTTGGAGAGACCCAGTACTTC.

This rearrangement joins TRBV10-3 to TRBJ2-5, with a weak D call TRBD2 (6 bases). Between the trimmed V and J ends, which lost 0 bases and 4 bases, there was a span of 12 bases. The CDR3 is made up of 15 amino acids. Germline lookup yields CDR1 ENHRY and CDR2 SYGVKD. The CDR3 coding sequence is TGTGCCATCAGTGAGTCGGGGGACTGGGGAGAGACCCAGTACTTC. Translated, it gives CAISESGDWGETQYF.

This rearrangement joins TRBV7-5 to TRBJ2-7; TRBD2, the table's D call, lacks a check against the DNA. TRBV7-5 is noted as a pseudogene. The CDR3 spans 15 residues. CDR3 in amino acids: CASASPGSNGYEQYF. The CDR3 DNA sequence: TGTGCCAGCGCTAGCCCGGGAAGTAATGGTTACGAGCAGTACTTC.

The chain combines TRBV13 with TRBJ2-6; a weak D match, TRBD1 (5 bases). This CDR3 is built from 15 residues. Trimming shortened V by 5 bases and J by 0 bases, and 8 bases separated the two germline ends. Germline CDR1 and CDR2: PRHDT and FYEKMQ (reference sequence). CDR3 amino acids: CASSQGHSGANVLTF. In DNA, the CDR3 is TGTGCCAGCAGCCAGGGCCACTCTGGGGCCAACGTCCTGACTTTC. Full variable domain (outside the CDR3, taken from reference TRBV13 and TRBJ2-6): AAGVIQSPRHLIKEKRETATLKCYPIPRHDTVYWYQQGPGQDPQFLISFYEKMQSDKGSIPDRFSAQQFSDYHSELNMSSLELGDSALYFCASSQGHSGANVLTFGAGSRLTVL.

V usage is TRBV5-1 and J usage is TRBJ2-3; D is ambiguous. The CDR3 is 15 residues long. Germline V gives CDR1 SGHRS, CDR2 YFSETQ. V lost 3 bases and J 5 bases, leaving 16 bases between the germline ends. The CDR3 sequence is CASSSERSHGDTQYF. In DNA, the CDR3 is TGCGCCAGCAGCTCAGAAAGATCACACGGAGATACGCAGTATTTT.

V is TRBV4-1 and J is TRBJ1-5; D is unresolved. The germline V and J ends were trimmed by 1 base and 1 base, with 2 bases remaining between them. This CDR3 has 13 amino acids. CDR1 and CDR2 from the germline V gene are MGHRA and YSYEKL. CDR3 DNA sequence: TGCGCCAGCAGCCAAGGCAGCAATCAGCCCCAGCATTTT. This gives the protein CASSQGSNQPQHF.

The V and J genes are TRBV7-8 and TRBJ1-1; D unresolved. With 5 bases removed from V and 7 bases from J, the gap between germline ends came to 26 bases. The V gene's germline CDR1 is SGHVS and CDR2 FQNEAQ. There are 17 residues in the CDR3. As DNA, the CDR3 is TGTGCCAGCAGCCGATTTGGGCAGGTTATCGGAAATGGTGAAGCTTTCTTT. Translating it yields CASSRFGQVIGNGEAFF.

The rearrangement joins TRBV5-6 to TRBJ2-3, with D maybe TRBD1 (6 bases). The CDR3 has 19 amino acids. With 0 bases removed from V and 3 bases from J, the gap between germline ends came to 23 bases. The germline gives CDR1 SGHDT, CDR2 YYEEEE. The CDR3 DNA is TGTGCCAGCAGCTTGGAGGACAGTGGCCAATCATTCTATACAGATACGCAGTATTTT. Translating gives CASSLEDSGQSFYTDTQYF.

This sequence joins TRBV4-1 and TRBJ2-7, with D tentatively TRBD2 (7 bases). Germline V gene sequence: CDR1 MGHRA, CDR2 YSYEKL. The length of the CDR3 is 15 residues. V lost 1 base and J lost 2, with 12 bases in between. The CDR3 DNA reads TGCGCCAGCAGCCAAGCAGGAGGGGGGGCCTACGAGCAGTACTTC. Encoded protein: CASSQAGGGAYEQYF.

The V call is TRBV10-3, the J call TRBJ2-1; 7 nucleotides line up with TRBD1. Per the germline V gene, CDR1 is ENHRY and CDR2 is SYGVKD. The V gene end was trimmed by 0 bases and the J gene end by 9 bases; junction bases not matched to a gene: 5. The CDR3 sequence is 14 residues long. CDR3: CAISESRQGTEQFF. CDR3 nucleotides: TGTGCCATCAGTGAGTCTAGACAGGGTACTGAGCAGTTCTTC.

V usage is TRBV5-1 and J usage is TRBJ2-7; a possible D gene is TRBD1 (5 bases). This CDR3 comprises 14 residues. Looked up from germline, CDR1 is SGHRS and CDR2 is YFSETQ. V was shortened by 0 bases and J by 3 bases, with 10 bases between the two germline ends. In nucleotides, the CDR3 is TGCGCCAGCAGCTTGGCCAAAGGGGACTACGAGCAGTACTTC. Protein: CASSLAKGDYEQYF.

The rearrangement joins TRBV11-3 to TRBJ1-5, with D perhaps TRBD1 (5 bases). Germline lookup yields CDR1 SGHNT and CDR2 YENEEA. V shed 0 bases and J shed 5 bases, with 11 bases lying between them. CDR3 length: 15 residues. The CDR3 bases are TGTGCCAGCAGCTTAGATCCGCAGGGCTATCAGCCCCAGCATTTT. It encodes CASSLDPQGYQPQHF.

This chain links TRBV19 with TRBJ2-2, with D tentatively TRBD1 (5 bases). CDR3 size: 15 residues. The V gene's germline CDR1 is LNHDA and CDR2 SQIVND (reference sequence). The ends were cut back, 6 bases at V and 6 bases at J, with 17 bases in the middle. This chain's CDR3 is CASRPPAGIAGELFF. The CDR3 nucleotides are TGTGCCAGTAGGCCGCCGGCAGGGATCGCCGGGGAGCTGTTTTTT.

This clone was counted a few times. This chain joins TRBV21-1 and TRBJ2-3; no check of the table's D call, TRBD2, against the DNA was made. TRBV21-1 represents a pseudogene. There are 15 residues in the CDR3. The CDR3 DNA sequence: TGTGCCAGCACCTCACTAGCGGGGCCCACAGATACGCAGTATTTT. Translation: CASTSLAGPTDTQYF.

The gene calls are TRBV29-1 and TRBJ2-7; possibly TRBD1 for D (6 bases). CDR1 and CDR2 (germline): SQVTM, ANQGSEA. Trimming shortened V by 4 bases and J by 2 bases, and 12 bases separated the two germline ends. CDR3 size: 13 residues. In nucleotides, the CDR3 is TGCAGCGTTGCAACAGGGAGAGCCTACGAGCAGTACTTC. Protein sequence: CSVATGRAYEQYF.

DNA of the CDR3: TGTGCCAGCAGCTTAAGCGACCGCGGGGCGTCCGAGACCCAGTACTTC. Its protein product is CASSLSDRGASETQYF. The J gene is TRBJ2-5, the V gene TRBV7-9; tentatively, D is TRBD2 (6 bases). The CDR3 length is 16 residues. With 2 bases removed from V and 5 bases from J, the gap between germline ends came to 18 bases. Germline V gene lookup returns CDR1 SEHNR and CDR2 FQNEAQ (reference sequence).

The CDR3 region has the DNA TGTGCCAGCAGCCAATCGTCCAGTTATGGCTACACCTTC. Amino acid sequence: CASSQSSSYGYTF. This chain links TRBV16 with TRBJ1-2, with no clear D. V dropped 0 bases and J dropped 5 bases, with 7 bases sitting between them. This CDR3 spans 13 amino acids. Germline assignment: CDR1 KGHSY and CDR2 FQNENV.